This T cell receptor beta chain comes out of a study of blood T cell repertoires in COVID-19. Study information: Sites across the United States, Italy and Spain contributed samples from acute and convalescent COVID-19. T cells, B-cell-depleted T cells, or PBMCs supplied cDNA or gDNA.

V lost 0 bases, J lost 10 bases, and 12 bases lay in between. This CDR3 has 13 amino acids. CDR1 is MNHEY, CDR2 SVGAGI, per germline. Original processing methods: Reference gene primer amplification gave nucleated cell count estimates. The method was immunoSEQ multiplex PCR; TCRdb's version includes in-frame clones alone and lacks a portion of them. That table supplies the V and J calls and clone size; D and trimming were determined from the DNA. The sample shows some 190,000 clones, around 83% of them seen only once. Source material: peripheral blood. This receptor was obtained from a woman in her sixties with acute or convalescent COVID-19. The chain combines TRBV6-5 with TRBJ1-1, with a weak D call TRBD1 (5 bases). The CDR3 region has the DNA TGTGCCAGCAGTTACTCGAGTGACGGGGGAGCTTTCTTT. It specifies CASSYSSDGGAFF.